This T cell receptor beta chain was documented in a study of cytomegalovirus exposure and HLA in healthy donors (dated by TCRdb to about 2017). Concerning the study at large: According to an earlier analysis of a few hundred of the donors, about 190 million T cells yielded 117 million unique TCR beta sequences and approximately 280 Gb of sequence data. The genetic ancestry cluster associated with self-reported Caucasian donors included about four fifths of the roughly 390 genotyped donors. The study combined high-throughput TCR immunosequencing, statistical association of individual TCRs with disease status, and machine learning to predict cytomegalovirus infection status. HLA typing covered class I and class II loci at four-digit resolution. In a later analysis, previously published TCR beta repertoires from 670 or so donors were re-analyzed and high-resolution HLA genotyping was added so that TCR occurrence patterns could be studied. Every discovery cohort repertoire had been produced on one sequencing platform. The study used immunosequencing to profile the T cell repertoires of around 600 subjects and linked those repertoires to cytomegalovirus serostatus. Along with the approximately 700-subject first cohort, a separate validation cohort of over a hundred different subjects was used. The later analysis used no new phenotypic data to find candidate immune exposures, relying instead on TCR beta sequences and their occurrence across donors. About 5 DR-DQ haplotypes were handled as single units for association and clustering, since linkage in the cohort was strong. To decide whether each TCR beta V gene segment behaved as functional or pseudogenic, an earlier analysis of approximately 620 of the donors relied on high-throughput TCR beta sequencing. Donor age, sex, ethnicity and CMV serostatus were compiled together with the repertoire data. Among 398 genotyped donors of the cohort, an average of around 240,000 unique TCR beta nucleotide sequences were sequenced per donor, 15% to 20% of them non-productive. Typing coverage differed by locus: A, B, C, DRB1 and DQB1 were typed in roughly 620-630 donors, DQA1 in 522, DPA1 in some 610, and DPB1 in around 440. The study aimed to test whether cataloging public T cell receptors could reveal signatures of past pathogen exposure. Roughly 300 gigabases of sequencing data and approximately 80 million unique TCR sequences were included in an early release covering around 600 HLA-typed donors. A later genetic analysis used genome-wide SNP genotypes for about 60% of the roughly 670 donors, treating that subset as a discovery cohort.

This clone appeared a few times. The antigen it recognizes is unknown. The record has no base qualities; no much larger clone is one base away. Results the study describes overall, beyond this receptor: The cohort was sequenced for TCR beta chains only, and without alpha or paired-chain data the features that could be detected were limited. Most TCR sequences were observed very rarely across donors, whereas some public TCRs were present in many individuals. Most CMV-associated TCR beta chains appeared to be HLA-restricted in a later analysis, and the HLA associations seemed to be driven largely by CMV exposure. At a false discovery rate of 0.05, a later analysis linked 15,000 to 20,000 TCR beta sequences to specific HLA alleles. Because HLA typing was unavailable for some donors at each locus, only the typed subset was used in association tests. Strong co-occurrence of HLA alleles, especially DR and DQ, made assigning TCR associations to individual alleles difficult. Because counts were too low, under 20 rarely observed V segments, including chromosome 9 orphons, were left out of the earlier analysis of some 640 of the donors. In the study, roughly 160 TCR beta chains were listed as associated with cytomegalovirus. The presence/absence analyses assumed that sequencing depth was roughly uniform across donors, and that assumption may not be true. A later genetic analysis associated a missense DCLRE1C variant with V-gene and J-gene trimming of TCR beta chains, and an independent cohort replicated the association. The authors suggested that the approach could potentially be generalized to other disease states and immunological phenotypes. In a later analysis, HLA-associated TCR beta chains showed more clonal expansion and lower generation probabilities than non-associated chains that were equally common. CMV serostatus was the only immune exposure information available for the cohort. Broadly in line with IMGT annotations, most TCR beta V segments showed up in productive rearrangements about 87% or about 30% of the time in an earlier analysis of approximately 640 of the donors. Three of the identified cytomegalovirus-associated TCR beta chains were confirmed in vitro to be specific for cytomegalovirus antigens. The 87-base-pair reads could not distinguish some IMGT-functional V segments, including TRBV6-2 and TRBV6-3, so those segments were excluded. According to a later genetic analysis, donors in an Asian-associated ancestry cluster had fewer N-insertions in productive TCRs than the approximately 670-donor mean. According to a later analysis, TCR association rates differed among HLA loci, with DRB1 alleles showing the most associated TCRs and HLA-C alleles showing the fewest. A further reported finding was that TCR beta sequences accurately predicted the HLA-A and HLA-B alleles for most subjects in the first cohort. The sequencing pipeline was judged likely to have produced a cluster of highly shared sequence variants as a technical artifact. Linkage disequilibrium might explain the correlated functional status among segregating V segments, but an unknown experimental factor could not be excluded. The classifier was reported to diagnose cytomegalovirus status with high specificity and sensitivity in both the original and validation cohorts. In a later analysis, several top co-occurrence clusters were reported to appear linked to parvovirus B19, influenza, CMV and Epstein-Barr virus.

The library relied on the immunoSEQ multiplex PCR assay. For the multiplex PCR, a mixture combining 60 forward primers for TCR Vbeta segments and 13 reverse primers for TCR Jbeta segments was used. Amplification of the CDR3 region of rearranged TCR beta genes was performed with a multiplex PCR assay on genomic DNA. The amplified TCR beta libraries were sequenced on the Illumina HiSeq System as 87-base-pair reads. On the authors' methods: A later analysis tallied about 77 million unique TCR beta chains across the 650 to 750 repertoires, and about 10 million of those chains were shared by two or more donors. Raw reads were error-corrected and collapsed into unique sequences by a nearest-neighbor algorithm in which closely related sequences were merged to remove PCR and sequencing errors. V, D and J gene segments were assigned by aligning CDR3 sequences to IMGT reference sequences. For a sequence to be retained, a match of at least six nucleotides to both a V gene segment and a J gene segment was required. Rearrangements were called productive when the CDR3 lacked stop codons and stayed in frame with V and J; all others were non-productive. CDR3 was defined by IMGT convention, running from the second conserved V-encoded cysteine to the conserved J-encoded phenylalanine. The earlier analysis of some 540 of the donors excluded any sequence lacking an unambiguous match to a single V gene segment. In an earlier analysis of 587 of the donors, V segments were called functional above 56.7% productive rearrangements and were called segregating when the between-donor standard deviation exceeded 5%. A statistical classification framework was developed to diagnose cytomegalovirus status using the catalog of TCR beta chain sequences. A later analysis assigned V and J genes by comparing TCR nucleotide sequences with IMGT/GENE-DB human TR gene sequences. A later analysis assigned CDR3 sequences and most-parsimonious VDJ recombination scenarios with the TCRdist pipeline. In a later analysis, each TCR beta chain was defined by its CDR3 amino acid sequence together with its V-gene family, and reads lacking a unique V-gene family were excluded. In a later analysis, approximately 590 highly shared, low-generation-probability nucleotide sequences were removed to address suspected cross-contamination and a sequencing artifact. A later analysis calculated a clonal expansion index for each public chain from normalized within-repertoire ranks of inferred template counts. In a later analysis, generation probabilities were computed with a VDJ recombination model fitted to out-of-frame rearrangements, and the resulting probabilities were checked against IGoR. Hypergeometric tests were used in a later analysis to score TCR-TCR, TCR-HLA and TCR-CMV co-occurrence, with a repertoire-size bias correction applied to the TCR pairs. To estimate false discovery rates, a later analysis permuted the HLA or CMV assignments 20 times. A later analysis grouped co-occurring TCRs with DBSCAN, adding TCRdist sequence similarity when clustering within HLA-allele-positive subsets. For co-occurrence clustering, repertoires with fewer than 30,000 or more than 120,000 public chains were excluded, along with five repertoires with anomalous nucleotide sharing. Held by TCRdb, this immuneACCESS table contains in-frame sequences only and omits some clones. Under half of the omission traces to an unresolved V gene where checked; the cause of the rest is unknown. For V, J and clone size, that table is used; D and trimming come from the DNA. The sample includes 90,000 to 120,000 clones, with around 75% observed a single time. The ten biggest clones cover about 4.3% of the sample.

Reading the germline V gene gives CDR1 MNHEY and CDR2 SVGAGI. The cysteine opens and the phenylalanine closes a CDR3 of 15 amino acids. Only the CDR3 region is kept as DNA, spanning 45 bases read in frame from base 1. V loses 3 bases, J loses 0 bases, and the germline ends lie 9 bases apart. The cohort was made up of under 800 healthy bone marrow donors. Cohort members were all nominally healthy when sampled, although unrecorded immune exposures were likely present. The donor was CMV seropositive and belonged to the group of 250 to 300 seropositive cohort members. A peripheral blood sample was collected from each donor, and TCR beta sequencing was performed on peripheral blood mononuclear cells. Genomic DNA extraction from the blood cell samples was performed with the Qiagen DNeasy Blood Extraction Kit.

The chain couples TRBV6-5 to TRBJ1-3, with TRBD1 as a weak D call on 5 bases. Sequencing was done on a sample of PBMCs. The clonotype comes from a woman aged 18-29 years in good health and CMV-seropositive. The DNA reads TGTGCCAGCAGTTATGTAGGGGACTCTGGAAACACCATATATTTT. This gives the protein CASSYVGDSGNTIYF.